Each of the 18 T cell receptor beta chains below was sequenced from the same sample in a study of shared clonotypes between healthy human individuals. Here immunoSEQ multiplex PCR was the method, and the copy in TCRdb shows in-frame clones only, minus some. The sample lists under 750,000 clones, over 55% occurring once. Material for sequencing was memory CD4+ T cells sorted from blood. Subset specified: CD45RA-negative fraction. These receptors were obtained from a woman aged 30 to 39 in good health.

The CDR3 nucleotides read TGTGCCATCAGTCCCGGGACTAGCGGACCCAATGAGCAGTTCTTC. It is translated as CAISPGTSGPNEQFF. The chain recombines TRBV10-3 with TRBJ2-1, with TRBD2 matching 11 bases. The junction had 6 bases not matched to a gene; V was cut back by 5 bases and J by 6 bases. Germline V gene lookup returns CDR1 ENHRY and CDR2 SYGVKD. The CDR3 runs to 15 residues.

The genes are TRBV6-4 and TRBJ2-1; no clear D gene. This CDR3 contains 15 residues. Trimming removed 5 bases from V and 0 bases from J, with 11 bases in between. Germline CDR1 reads MRHNA; CDR2 reads SNTAGT. CDR3 amino acids: CASSTQPSSYNEQFF. For the CDR3, the DNA is TGTGCCAGCAGTACGCAGCCCAGCTCCTACAATGAGCAGTTCTTC.

The rearrangement links TRBV7-9 to TRBJ1-4, with unresolved D. Germline CDR1 and CDR2: SEHNR and FQNEAQ (reference sequence). The germline V and J ends were trimmed by 5 bases and 0 bases, with 7 bases remaining between them. CDR3 length: 14 residues. The CDR3 reads CASSNQATNEKLFF. The CDR3 DNA reads TGTGCCAGCAGCAACCAAGCAACTAATGAAAAACTGTTTTTT.

The V call is TRBV5-4, the J call TRBJ2-3; tentative D call: TRBD1 (7 bases). Germline V lookup: CDR1 SGHNT, CDR2 YYREEE (reference sequence). V lost 0 bases and J 6 bases, leaving 20 bases between the germline ends. This CDR3 is built from 17 residues. The CDR3 loop reads CASSLGGTALRRDTQYF. The DNA for the CDR3 is TGTGCCAGCAGCTTGGGCGGGACAGCACTAAGGAGGGATACGCAGTATTTT.

The chain recombines TRBV9 with TRBJ2-5; 7 bases fit TRBD1. Germline CDR1 and CDR2: SGDLS and YYNGEE. The trim removed 2 bases at V and 2 bases at J, leaving 3 bases unmatched. The CDR3 sequence is 14 residues long. CDR3 DNA: TGTGCCAGCAGCGTTTGGGACAGACAAGAGACCCAGTACTTC. It codes for CASSVWDRQETQYF.

This chain connects TRBV6-6 to TRBJ2-1; D gene unclear. V shed 5 bases and J shed 7 bases, with 9 bases lying between them. In germline, CDR1 is MNHNY, CDR2 SVGAGI (reference sequence). The CDR3 length is 12 residues. CDR3 sequence (DNA): TGTGCCAGCAGTCCCGAGTCGAATGAGCAGTTCTTC. It specifies CASSPESNEQFF.

This clone turned up a few times. CDR3 amino acids: CASSLVQLAGYFETQYF. The CDR3 DNA is TGTGCCAGCAGTTTAGTCCAACTAGCGGGATATTTTGAGACCCAGTACTTC. The gene calls are TRBV28 and TRBJ2-5; the match to TRBD2 covers 10 bases. Germline V gives CDR1 MDHEN, CDR2 SYDVKM. V shed 2 bases, J shed 5 bases, and the junction held 11 bases outside the gene matches. The CDR3 is 17 amino acids.

Points on this clone: Other DNA sequences from this sample encode an identical CDR3 as well. The CDR3 is CSVDEGPQETQYF. CDR3 sequence (DNA): TGCAGCGTTGACGAGGGTCCCCAAGAGACCCAGTACTTC. This chain links TRBV29-1 with TRBJ2-5, with a possible D match to TRBD2 (5 bases). The germline V and J ends were trimmed by 3 bases and 1 base, with 9 bases remaining between them. Germline V gene lookup returns CDR1 SQVTM and CDR2 ANQGSEA. This CDR3 region has 13 residues.

With regard to this clone: This CDR3 is also generated by other DNA sequences in the sample. The V and J genes are TRBV19 and TRBJ2-7, with D uncertain. The germline gives CDR1 LNHDA, CDR2 SQIVND (reference sequence). The V end lost 1 base, the J end lost 2 bases, and 9 bases lay between the germline ends. This CDR3 region has 14 residues. The CDR3: CASSIGTGPYEQYF. CDR3 nucleotide sequence: TGTGCCAGTAGTATAGGGACGGGCCCCTACGAGCAGTACTTC. The full variable domain, rest sourced from reference TRBV19 and TRBJ2-7, is DGGITQSPKYLFRKEGQNVTLSCEQNLNHDAMYWYRQDPGQGLRLIYYSQIVNDFQKGDIAEGYSVSREKKESFPLTVTSAQKNPTAFYLCASSIGTGPYEQYFGPGTRLTVT.

Of note for this clone: A much larger clone differs by one base, so this may be a read error. The chain has TRBV4-2 and TRBJ2-7; TRBD1 agrees at 10 bases. CDR1 LGHNA and CDR2 YNFKEQ come from the germline V gene. This CDR3 comprises 14 residues. V lost 4 bases and J lost 1; bases outside the gene matches: 1. The CDR3 reads CASSPGQGSYEQYF. The CDR3 DNA is TGTGCCAGCAGCCCGGGACAGGGGTCCTACGAGCAGTACTTC.

The chain uses TRBV2 and TRBJ2-3; D might be TRBD1 or TRBD2, each matching 5 bases. Per germline, CDR1 SNHLY and CDR2 FYNNEI. Trimming pared 7 bases from V and 2 bases from J, leaving 16 bases between. The CDR3 extends over 15 amino acids. The CDR3 DNA reads as TGTGCCAGCACGGGACCCGACCCCTACACAGATACGCAGTATTTT. Residues: CASTGPDPYTDTQYF.

This chain joins TRBV19 and TRBJ1-2; D not resolved. Germline CDR1 reads LNHDA; CDR2 reads SQIVND (reference sequence). The CDR3 is made up of 14 amino acids. Trimming pared 5 bases from V and 7 bases from J, leaving 17 bases between. The CDR3 loop is CASSLRSDTAGYTF. The CDR3 nucleotides are TGTGCCAGTAGTCTCCGCTCCGACACGGCTGGCTACACCTTC.

This chain joins TRBV7-9 and TRBJ2-7, with TRBD2 identical over 9 bases. The CDR3 loop spans 16 amino acids. Germline CDR1 and CDR2: SEHNR and FQNEAQ (reference sequence). V lost 1 base to trimming and J lost 5 bases; unmatched junction nucleotides: 9. The CDR3 sequence is CASSLVTSGRNHEQYF. CDR3 nucleotides: TGTGCCAGCAGCTTAGTAACTAGCGGGCGAAACCACGAGCAGTACTTC.

This clone was found once. The chain joins TRBV27 to TRBJ2-2; 13 bases agree with TRBD2. The CDR3 is 18 amino acids. V lost 4 bases and J lost 5; bases outside the gene matches: 10. CDR1 and CDR2 (germline): MNHEY, SMNVEV (reference sequence). The CDR3 bases are TGTGCCAGCAGTTCCGTGAGGACTAGCGGGAGAGGAACCGGGGAGCTGTTTTTT. As protein: CASSSVRTSGRGTGELFF.

Concerning this clone: The junction does not match germline at one end; this may be a read error. This chain connects TRBV10-1 to TRBJ1-2; 7 positions agree with TRBD1. This CDR3 is 15 amino acids long. Germline-derived CDR1 and CDR2 are WNHNN and SYGVQD (reference sequence). CDR3 sequence (DNA): TGCGCCAGTAGTGAGACTACAGGGGCTTACTATGGCTACACCTTC. As protein: CASSETTGAYYGYTF.

The V gene is TRBV7-6, the J gene TRBJ2-2, with TRBD2 matching 10 bases. V shed 5 bases and J 0 bases; nucleotides not matched to a gene: 3. The CDR3 totals 16 residues. Germline V gene data show CDR1 as SGHVS and CDR2 as FNYEAQ. The chain's CDR3 is CASSTGLAANTGELFF. The CDR3 region has the DNA TGTGCCAGCAGCACCGGACTAGCGGCGAACACCGGGGAGCTGTTTTTT.

The chain is built from TRBV19 and TRBJ1-5, with 9 bases identical to TRBD1. Per the germline V gene, CDR1 is LNHDA and CDR2 is SQIVND (reference sequence). Trimming at V came to 10 bases and at J to 3 bases, leaving 13 bases not matched to a gene. CDR3 length: 16 residues. CDR3 DNA sequence: TGTGCCACGGAATCAACCGGGACAGGGTCCAATCAGCCCCAGCATTTT. Protein product: CATESTGTGSNQPQHF.

This clone has more than one count but fewer than ten. This chain connects TRBV11-3 to TRBJ2-1; 11 bases are shared with TRBD2. The CDR3 runs 15 residues. V gave up 5 bases and J gave up 5 bases; unmatched junction bases: 5. Germline-derived CDR1 and CDR2 are SGHNT and YENEEA. CDR3 nucleotide sequence: TGTGCCAGCAGCAAAGGGACTAGCGGTCACAATGAGCAGTTCTTC. This sequence encodes CASSKGTSGHNEQFF.